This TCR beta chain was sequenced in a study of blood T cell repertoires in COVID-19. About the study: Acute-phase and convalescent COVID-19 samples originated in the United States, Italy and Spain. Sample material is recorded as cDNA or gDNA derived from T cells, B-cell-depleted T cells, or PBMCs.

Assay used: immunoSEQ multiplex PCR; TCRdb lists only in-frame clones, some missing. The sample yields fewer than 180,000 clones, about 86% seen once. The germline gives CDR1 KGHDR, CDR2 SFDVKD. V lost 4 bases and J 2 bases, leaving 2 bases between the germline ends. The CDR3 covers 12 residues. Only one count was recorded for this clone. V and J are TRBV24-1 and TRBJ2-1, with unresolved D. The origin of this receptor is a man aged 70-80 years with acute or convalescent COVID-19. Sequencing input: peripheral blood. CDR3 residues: CATSDTYNEQFF. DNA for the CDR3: TGTGCCACCAGTGACACCTACAATGAGCAGTTCTTC.